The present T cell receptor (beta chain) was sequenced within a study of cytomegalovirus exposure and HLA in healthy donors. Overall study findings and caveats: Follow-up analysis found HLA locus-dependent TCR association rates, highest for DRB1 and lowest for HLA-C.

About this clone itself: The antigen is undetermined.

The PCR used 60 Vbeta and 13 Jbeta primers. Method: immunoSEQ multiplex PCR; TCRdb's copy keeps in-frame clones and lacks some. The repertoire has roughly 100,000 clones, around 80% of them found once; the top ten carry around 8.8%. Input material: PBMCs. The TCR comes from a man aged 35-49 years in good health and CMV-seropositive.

CDR3 in DNA: TGTGCCAGCAGTTTACAGGGAGGGGGCACAGATACGCAGTATTTT. It yields the protein CASSLQGGGTDTQYF. The chain carries TRBV7-2 and TRBJ2-3; maybe TRBD2 (7 bases). Trimming stripped 6 bases from V and 1 base from J, with 14 bases between. The CDR3 has 15 amino acids. The germline V gene has CDR1 SGHTA and CDR2 FQGNSA.